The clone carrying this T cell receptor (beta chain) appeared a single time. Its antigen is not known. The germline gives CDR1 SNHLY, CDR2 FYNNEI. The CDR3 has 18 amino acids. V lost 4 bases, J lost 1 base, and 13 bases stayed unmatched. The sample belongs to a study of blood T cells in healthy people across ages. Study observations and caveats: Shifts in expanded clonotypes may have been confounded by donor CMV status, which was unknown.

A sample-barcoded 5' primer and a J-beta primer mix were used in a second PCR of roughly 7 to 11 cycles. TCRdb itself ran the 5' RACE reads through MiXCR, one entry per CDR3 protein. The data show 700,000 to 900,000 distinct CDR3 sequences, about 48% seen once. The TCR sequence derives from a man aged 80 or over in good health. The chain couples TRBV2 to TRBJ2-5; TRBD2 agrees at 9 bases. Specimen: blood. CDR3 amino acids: CASSGGPAGGKSQETQYF. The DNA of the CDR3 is TGTGCCAGCAGTGGGGGGCCAGCGGGAGGTAAATCCCAAGAGACCCAGTACTTC.